The 8 T cell receptor beta chains reported below all come from one sample, sequenced in a study of shared clonotypes between healthy human individuals. Clones were read by immunoSEQ multiplex PCR, and TCRdb kept only the in-frame ones, dropping some. The table includes 660,000 or so clones, approximately 96% detected once. Selected positively for CCR7 and CD45RO-negative, naive CD8 cells excluded terminally differentiated effector memory CD45RA+ cells. The sequencing sample was made of naive CD8+ T cells sorted from blood. These receptors were obtained from a woman aged 25 to 39 in good health.

This clone was seen more than once but under ten times. The sample holds other DNA sequences that translate to the same CDR3. The rearrangement joins TRBV4-1 to TRBJ2-7; D gene uncertain. CDR3 length equals 13 residues. Germline CDR1 MGHRA, CDR2 YSYEKL. The V end was cut by 0 bases, the J end by 1 base, with 4 bases between. The CDR3 reads CASSQEGSYEQYF. The CDR3 nucleotides are TGCGCCAGCAGCCAAGAAGGTTCCTACGAGCAGTACTTC.

The chain links TRBV27 to TRBJ2-1, with 8 bases that match TRBD2. With 8 bases clipped from V and 4 bases from J, the junction kept 1 base outside the gene matches. The CDR3 is made up of 12 amino acids. Germline V gives CDR1 MNHEY, CDR2 SMNVEV (reference sequence). The CDR3 loop is CASGTRYNEQFF. DNA of the CDR3: TGTGCCAGCGGGACTAGATACAATGAGCAGTTCTTC.

V is TRBV27 and J is TRBJ2-6; D is perhaps TRBD1 (5 bases). This CDR3 contains 16 residues. V lost 2 bases to trimming and J lost 2 bases, with 10 bases between them. Germline V gene sequence: CDR1 MNHEY, CDR2 SMNVEV (reference sequence). CDR3 in DNA: TGTGCCAGCAGTTTAATTTCAGGGCCTGGGGCCAACGTCCTGACTTTC. This sequence encodes CASSLISGPGANVLTF.

As to this clone: Other nucleotide sequences in the sample specify the same CDR3. The chain employs TRBV28 and TRBJ2-7; D is unresolved. The CDR3 covers 12 residues. Trimming pared 4 bases from V and 0 bases from J, leaving 4 bases between. Germline-derived CDR1 and CDR2 are MDHEN and SYDVKM. In DNA form, the CDR3 reads TGTGCCAGCAGTTCTTCCTCCTACGAGCAGTACTTC. Translating gives CASSSSSYEQYF. Complete variable domain (other parts from reference TRBV28 and TRBJ2-7): DVKVTQSSRYLVKRTGEKVFLECVQDMDHENMFWYRQDPGLGLRLIYFSYDVKMKEKGDIPEGYSVSREKKERFSLILESASTNQTSMYLCASSSSSYEQYFGPGTRLTVT.

The chain recombines TRBV28 with TRBJ2-5; D is perhaps TRBD2 (5 bases). CDR1 and CDR2 from the germline V gene are MDHEN and SYDVKM. CDR3 length: 13 residues. V lost 6 bases and J lost 3, with 11 bases in between. CDR3 bases: TGTGCCAGCAGGAGGGAACTAAAAGAGACCCAGTACTTC. This encodes CASRRELKETQYF.

The J gene is TRBJ2-2, the V gene TRBV2, with a possible D match to TRBD1 (6 bases). Trimming took 6 bases from V and 6 from J, leaving 11 bases between them. This CDR3 has 13 amino acids. From germline, CDR1 is SNHLY and CDR2 FYNNEI. The CDR3 coding sequence is TGTGCCAGCAGCCGCAGGGGCGCCGGGGAGCTGTTTTTT. This gives the protein CASSRRGAGELFF.

This chain joins TRBV27 and TRBJ1-1, with D possibly being TRBD1 (5 bases). The CDR3 sequence is 14 residues long. V lost 6 bases, J lost 4 bases, and 15 bases lay in between. From germline, CDR1 is MNHEY and CDR2 SMNVEV (reference sequence). CDR3 DNA: TGTGCCAGCAGCCCTCAGGCAGGGAGCACTGAAGCTTTCTTT. Residues: CASSPQAGSTEAFF.

A single count supports this clone. The V call is TRBV7-9, the J call TRBJ2-5; 10 positions match TRBD2. Trimming removed 5 bases from V and 0 bases from J; junction bases left unmatched: 9. Germline V gene lookup returns CDR1 SEHNR and CDR2 FQNEAQ (reference sequence). The CDR3 runs to 17 residues. As DNA, the CDR3 is TGTGCCAGCAGCAATATTGAGACTAGCGGGTACCAAGAGACCCAGTACTTC. Protein sequence: CASSNIETSGYQETQYF. The full variable domain, in which reference TRBV7-9 and TRBJ2-5 provide the parts outside the CDR3, is DTGVSQNPRHKITKRGQNVTFRCDPISEHNRLYWYRQTLGQGPEFLTYFQNEAQLEKSRLLSDRFSAERPKGSFSTLEIQRTEQGDSAMYLCASSNIETSGYQETQYFGPGTRLLVL.